A single sample gave rise to the 19 T cell receptor beta chains below, sequenced in a study of blood T cell repertoires in COVID-19. Measured with immunoSEQ multiplex PCR; TCRdb has only the in-frame clones, and not every one. The data show 270,000 or so clones, more than 65% seen once. The source material was peripheral blood. Receptors originate from a woman between 18 and 29 years old with acute or convalescent COVID-19.

The chain carries TRBV5-6 and TRBJ2-1; TRBD2 matches 16 bases. Germline values: CDR1 SGHDT, CDR2 YYEEEE. CDR3 size: 17 residues. J was trimmed by 9 bases and V by 4 bases; bases with no gene match: 10. CDR3 DNA: TGTGCCAGCAGCATGGGGGGACTAGCGGGAGGGCCAGGTGAGCAGTTCTTC. It yields the protein CASSMGGLAGGPGEQFF.

The V and J genes are TRBV4-1 and TRBJ2-1; D is possibly TRBD2 (6 bases). Trimming pared 1 base from V and 4 bases from J, leaving 14 bases between. The CDR3 sequence is 16 residues long. CDR1 is MGHRA and CDR2 is YSYEKL in the germline V gene. The CDR3 region is CASSQGTGTLYNEQFF. The CDR3 DNA reads as TGCGCCAGCAGCCAAGGCACCGGGACTCTGTACAATGAGCAGTTCTTC.

The chain combines TRBV28 with TRBJ2-5; D gene unclear. Germline V lookup: CDR1 MDHEN, CDR2 SYDVKM. Trimming cost V 1 base and J 0 bases, with 12 bases left between them. The CDR3 runs to 16 residues. CDR3 loop: CASSLSVLLYQETQYF. As DNA, the CDR3 is TGTGCCAGCAGTTTATCGGTCCTTCTGTACCAAGAGACCCAGTACTTC.

The V call is TRBV7-2, the J call TRBJ1-1, with TRBD1 matching over 11 bases. The CDR3 has 12 residues. From germline, CDR1 is SGHTA and CDR2 FQGNSA. Trimming took 6 bases from V and 8 from J; bases not matched to a gene: 2. The CDR3 DNA reads TGTGCCAGCAGGGGACAGGGGGGAGAAGCTTTCTTT. Translation: CASRGQGGEAFF.

The rearrangement uses TRBV28 and TRBJ2-4, with 11 bases matching TRBD2. Germline values: CDR1 MDHEN, CDR2 SYDVKM. CDR3 size: 17 residues. Trimming cost V 7 bases and J 1 base; bases outside gene matches: 9. CDR3 amino acids: CASNTSGSKGAKNIQYF. The CDR3 DNA follows: TGTGCCAGCAATACTAGCGGGAGTAAGGGGGCCAAAAACATTCAGTACTTC. The full variable domain, with the rest looked up from reference TRBV28 and TRBJ2-4, is DVKVTQSSRYLVKRTGEKVFLECVQDMDHENMFWYRQDPGLGLRLIYFSYDVKMKEKGDIPEGYSVSREKKERFSLILESASTNQTSMYLCASNTSGSKGAKNIQYFGAGTRLSVL.

V and J are TRBV7-9 and TRBJ1-4; no definite D call. The CDR3 loop spans 11 amino acids. V was clipped by 5 bases and J by 10 bases, with 8 bases between them. Germline V CDR1 and CDR2: SEHNR, FQNEAQ (reference sequence). CDR3 sequence reads: CASSHAGKLFF. The CDR3 region has the DNA TGTGCCAGCAGCCACGCCGGAAAACTGTTTTTT.

The genes are TRBV10-3 and TRBJ1-2; D not certain. The germline gives CDR1 ENHRY, CDR2 SYGVKD. V was trimmed by 8 bases and J by 8 bases, leaving 9 bases between them. The CDR3 spans 10 residues. The CDR3 reads CAIPGGGYTF. The CDR3 DNA sequence: TGTGCCATCCCCGGCGGGGGCTACACCTTC.

The chain employs TRBV19 and TRBJ2-7; tentative D call: TRBD2 (6 bases). The CDR3 is 14 residues long. V was trimmed by 3 bases and J by 4 bases, leaving 13 bases between them. The V gene's germline CDR1 is LNHDA and CDR2 SQIVND (reference sequence). In DNA form, the CDR3 reads TGTGCCAGTAGTATGGGGGGAGGCGGTTACGAGCAGTACTTC. Translating it yields CASSMGGGGYEQYF.

This chain uses TRBV5-1 with TRBJ2-7; D possibly corresponds to TRBD1 (6 bases). CDR3 length equals 15 residues. Germline V gene data show CDR1 as SGHRS and CDR2 as YFSETQ. Trimming shortened V by 3 bases and J by 2 bases, and 15 bases separated the two germline ends. CDR3 in DNA: TGCGCCAGCAGCTCAGAGGACAGTTGGACCTACGAGCAGTACTTC. It encodes CASSSEDSWTYEQYF.

The chain joins TRBV5-6 to TRBJ1-2; D is undetermined. The V gene lost 0 bases and the J gene lost 4 bases, with 7 bases spanning the gap. The CDR3 is 13 residues long. Germline CDR1 SGHDT, CDR2 YYEEEE. The CDR3 reads CASSLADSYGYTF. The CDR3 bases are TGTGCCAGCAGCTTGGCAGATTCCTATGGCTACACCTTC. Filled out from reference TRBV5-6 and TRBJ1-2, the complete variable domain reads DAGVTQSPTHLIKTRGQQVTLRCSPKSGHDTVSWYQQALGQGPQFIFQYYEEEERQRGNFPDRFSGHQFPNYSSELNVNALLLGDSALYLCASSLADSYGYTFGSGTRLTVV.

This clone was recorded only once. The chain links TRBV19 to TRBJ1-5, with 7 bases identical to TRBD1. Germline CDR1 is LNHDA and CDR2 is SQIVND (reference sequence). The CDR3 loop spans 14 amino acids. V dropped 2 bases and J dropped 7; count of bases not matched to a gene: 5. The CDR3 sequence: CASSIQGVGQPQHF. DNA for the CDR3: TGTGCCAGTAGTATACAGGGGGTTGGGCAGCCCCAGCATTTT.

The J gene is TRBJ2-5, the V gene TRBV27; a weak D match, TRBD1 (5 bases). Trimming took off 5 bases at V and 4 bases at J, with 20 bases between the two ends. Looked up from germline, CDR1 is MNHEY and CDR2 is SMNVEV (reference sequence). The CDR3 runs 16 residues. The CDR3 reads CASSPFGQGGSETQYF. DNA of the CDR3: TGTGCCAGCAGTCCCTTCGGGCAGGGTGGGTCAGAGACCCAGTACTTC.

This clone was counted a single time. The rearrangement joins TRBV2 to TRBJ2-4; TRBD2 is a possible D gene (6 bases). Germline CDR1 is SNHLY and CDR2 is FYNNEI. The CDR3 loop spans 15 amino acids. Between the trimmed V and J ends, which lost 4 bases and 4 bases, there was a span of 14 bases. The CDR3: CASSGAGREKNIQYF. The CDR3 region has the DNA TGTGCCAGCAGTGGGGCAGGGCGGGAAAAAAACATTCAGTACTTC. Full variable domain (rest looked up from reference TRBV2 and TRBJ2-4): EPEVTQTPSHQVTQMGQEVILRCVPISNHLYFYWYRQILGQKVEFLVSFYNNEISEKSEIFDDQFSVERPDGSNFTLKIRSTKLEDSAMYFCASSGAGREKNIQYFGAGTRLSVL.

The rearrangement joins TRBV9 to TRBJ1-4; weak D call: TRBD1 (6 bases). CDR3 length: 14 amino acids. CDR1 and CDR2 from the germline V gene are SGDLS and YYNGEE. The V gene lost 4 bases and the J gene lost 0 bases, with 7 bases spanning the gap. CDR3 residues: CASSRQATNEKLFF. In DNA form, the CDR3 reads TGTGCCAGCAGCCGACAGGCAACTAATGAAAAACTGTTTTTT.

V gene TRBV4-1 combines with J gene TRBJ2-1; TRBD2 agrees at 11 bases. This CDR3 contains 17 residues. Germline trimming cut 0 bases from V and 7 bases from J; bases unmatched to any gene: 8. Germline CDR1 reads MGHRA; CDR2 reads YSYEKL. CDR3 in DNA: TGCGCCAGCAGCCAAGAGCGTGAGACTAGCGGGGCTAATGAGCAGTTCTTC. This translates into CASSQERETSGANEQFF.

The chain joins TRBV19 to TRBJ2-2; 10 bases fit TRBD2. Per germline, CDR1 LNHDA and CDR2 SQIVND (reference sequence). The V gene end was trimmed by 4 bases and the J gene end by 3 bases; junction bases not matched to a gene: 20. CDR3 length: 21 residues. The CDR3 is CASSSSRLGLANDTDTGELFF. CDR3 DNA sequence: TGTGCCAGTAGTAGTAGCAGGTTGGGACTAGCGAATGATACGGACACCGGGGAGCTGTTTTTT.

This clone has just one count. The chain uses TRBV19 and TRBJ2-3, with 8 bases identical to TRBD2. The V segment lost 3 bases and the J segment 1 base; nucleotides outside the gene matches: 6. The germline CDR1 and CDR2 sequences are LNHDA and SQIVND (reference sequence). This CDR3 has 16 residues. CDR3 in DNA: TGTGCCAGTAGTATTTTACTAGCGGAACGCACAGATACGCAGTATTTT. As protein: CASSILLAERTDTQYF.

This clone was detected only a few times. The chain has TRBV12-5 and TRBJ1-6; D not resolved. Trimming shortened V by 9 bases and J by 8 bases, and 11 bases separated the two germline ends. Germline V gene sequence: CDR1 LGHNT, CDR2 FRNRAP. The length of the CDR3 is 12 residues. CDR3 nucleotides: TGTGCTAGCTCGGGTGATTATTCACCCCTCCACTTT. This encodes CASSGDYSPLHF.

The V gene is TRBV7-8, the J gene TRBJ1-1, with unresolved D. Germline CDR1 and CDR2: SGHVS and FQNEAQ. This CDR3 comprises 12 residues. The V end lost 2 bases, the J end lost 9 bases, and 10 bases lay between the germline ends. This CDR3 is CASSLKEAKAFF. CDR3 in DNA: TGTGCCAGCAGCTTAAAGGAAGCGAAAGCTTTCTTT.